Listed below are T cell receptor beta chains from one sample, sequenced in a study of T cell repertoires in cytomegalovirus infection. Their antigens remain unidentified. MiXCR was run by TCRdb on the reads, yielding one entry per CDR3 protein. This table has about 350,000 distinct CDR3 sequences, about 35% appearing once. The specimen comprised cultured PBMCs, sampled from culture after CMV antigen stimulation. The receptors were gathered from a human donor in good health (CMV status not recorded). Some clones in this sample may be carry-over from other donors' samples. The CDR3 runs from the conserved cysteine through the conserved F or W. The order of the fields is V gene, D gene, clone size, J gene, CDR3 DNA, CDR3 protein. D genes are given only for firm matches. Size values are once, few and many counts, or a class for expanded clones, and some rows have none.

>TRBV7-8|.|few|TRBJ2-5
TGTGCCAGCATCCCCAGAGTCACTGAAGAGACCCAGTACTTC
CASIPRVTEETQYF
>TRBV9|TRBD2|.|TRBJ2-2
TGTGCCAGCAGCCTGGGACTAGGGGACACCGGGGAGCTGTTTTTT
CASSLGLGDTGELFF
>TRBV7-9|.|.|TRBJ1-4
TGTGCCAGCAGCCCGGGACGTTCCCCGTATGAAAAACTGTTTTTT
CASSPGRSPYEKLFF
>TRBV6-1|TRBD2|.|TRBJ2-7
TGTGCCAGCAGGGAGCGTTGGACTAGCGGGAGCTACGAGCAGTACTTC
CASRERWTSGSYEQYF
>TRBV12-3/TRBV12-4|.|few|TRBJ1-6
TGTGCCAGCAGTTTACAGGGGACTGAAACACCCCTCCACTTT
CASSLQGTETPLHF
>TRBV7-9|.|.|TRBJ2-4
TGTGCCAGCAGCTTATCCGGCGGGACGGACATTCAGTACTTC
CASSLSGGTDIQYF
>TRBV27|TRBD2|.|TRBJ2-1
TGTGCCAGCAGTAGACTAGCGGGAGGGATGCGCGGAGAGCAGTTCTTC
CASSRLAGGMRGEQFF
>TRBV6-5|.|many|TRBJ1-6
TGTGCCAGCAGTTACTCAGGGGGCTCCTATAATTCACCCCTCCACTTT
CASSYSGGSYNSPLHF
>TRBV29-1|.|.|TRBJ2-4
TGCAGCGTTGGACCAAATGGGTCCAAAAACATTCAGTACTTC
CSVGPNGSKNIQYF
>TRBV28|TRBD1|few|TRBJ2-7
TGTGCCAGCAGGCGAGGACAGGCCTCCTACGAGCAGTACTTC
CASRRGQASYEQYF
>TRBV7-2|.|few|TRBJ2-6
TGTGCCAGCACCGACGGGGGGCGTGGGGCCAACGTCCTGACTTTC
CASTDGGRGANVLTF
>TRBV20-1|.|many|TRBJ2-1
TGCAGTGCGAGTCGAGCACGGGCCATGAGGGGGAATGAGCAGTTCTTC
CSASRARAMRGNEQFF
>TRBV15|TRBD1|.|TRBJ1-2
TGTGCCACCAGCAATCCCGGACAGGGTTGGGGCTACACCTTC
CATSNPGQGWGYTF
>TRBV28|TRBD1|few|TRBJ1-4
TGTGCCAGCAGTGGGATGGGACAGGAAAATGAAAAACTGTTTTTT
CASSGMGQENEKLFF
>TRBV20-1|TRBD2|.|TRBJ2-3
TGCAGTGCTAGTAGCGGGGATAATTGGGATACGCAGTATTTT
CSASSGDNWDTQYF
>TRBV20-1|TRBD1|.|TRBJ1-3
TGCAGTGCTAGAAGTACAGGGGTTAGCTCTGGAAACACCATATATTTT
CSARSTGVSSGNTIYF
>TRBV24-1|.|.|TRBJ1-5
TGTGCCACCAGTGACCACCACAGCAGCAATCAGCCCCAGCATTTT
CATSDHHSSNQPQHF
>TRBV7-2|TRBD2|.|TRBJ2-1
TGTGCCAGCAGCTTAGTAGGGACTAGCGTTGGTGAGCAGTTCTTC
CASSLVGTSVGEQFF
>TRBV4-3|.|.|TRBJ2-2
TGCGCCAGCAGCCAAGATTCGAACAGATTGGGGCTGAACACCGGGGAGCTGTTTTTT
CASSQDSNRLGLNTGELFF
>TRBV10-3|.|few|TRBJ1-2
TGTGCCATCTTTTCACTCCTCTATGGCTACACCTTC
CAIFSLLYGYTF
>TRBV7-2|.|.|TRBJ2-1
TGTGCCAGCAGCGGAGACGGGGTGGGCAATGAGCAGTTCTTC
CASSGDGVGNEQFF
>TRBV4-1|TRBD2|once|TRBJ2-2
TGCGCCAGCAGCCTAAGAGGGCCTACTAGCGGGCTATTGAACACCGGGGAGCTGTTTTTT
CASSLRGPTSGLLNTGELFF
>TRBV19|.|few|TRBJ1-2
TGTGCCAGTAGTATCCTAGGACTGCGGGCCTATGGCTACACCTTC
CASSILGLRAYGYTF
>TRBV4-3|TRBD2|.|TRBJ2-3
TGCGCCAGCAGCCAAGGTCAGCGGGAGGCCACAGATACGCAGTATTTT
CASSQGQREATDTQYF
>TRBV7-2|.|many|TRBJ2-2
TGTGCCAGCAGCTCCCAGGGGGGGGAAGGTACCGGGGAGCTGTTTTTT
CASSSQGGEGTGELFF
>TRBV9|.|.|TRBJ1-5
TGTGCCAGCAGCTCAACGGGAGGGGAATCGGGGCCCCAGCATTTT
CASSSTGGESGPQHF
>TRBV7-2|.|many|TRBJ1-2
TGTGCCAGCAGCTTATCCCAGGGTTCGCACTATGGCTACACCTTC
CASSLSQGSHYGYTF
>TRBV12-3/TRBV12-4|TRBD2|.|TRBJ2-7
TGTGCCAGCAGTCTGGGACTAGCGGGAAGCTCCGAGCAGTACTTC
CASSLGLAGSSEQYF
>TRBV6-2/TRBV6-3|.|.|TRBJ2-5
TGTGCCAGCGGGGTCGCAGGGGAAGTGAGAGAGACCCAGTACTTC
CASGVAGEVRETQYF
>TRBV6-6|.|.|TRBJ1-4
TGTGCCAGCAGTTACGGACACAAGAGGGAAAAACTGTTTTTT
CASSYGHKREKLFF
>TRBV11-2|.|.|TRBJ2-5
TGTGCCAGCAGCTTATGGTGGGAGGCCGAGACCCAGTACTTC
CASSLWWEAETQYF
>TRBV28|.|few|TRBJ2-7
TGTGCCAGCCGAAAATACGAGCAGTACTTC
CASRKYEQYF
>TRBV19|.|.|TRBJ1-5
TGTGCCAGTAGTATGGGACTCCATAGCAATCAGCCCCAGCATTTT
CASSMGLHSNQPQHF
>TRBV19|.|.|TRBJ1-3
TGTGCCAGTTGCGCCGGCCCCAGCTCTGGAAACACCATATATTTT
CASCAGPSSGNTIYF
>TRBV7-6|TRBD2|.|TRBJ2-5
TGTGCCAGCAGCTTAAACGGTTTAGCGGGACAAGAGACCCAGTACTTC
CASSLNGLAGQETQYF
>TRBV7-2|.|many|TRBJ1-2
TGTGCCAGCAGCTTAGGCCAGCCTGTGGGCGGCTACACCTTC
CASSLGQPVGGYTF
>TRBV7-8|TRBD2|many|TRBJ2-3
TGTGCCAGCAGCTTACGGAGCGGGAGGGCCGCAGATACGCAGTATTTT
CASSLRSGRAADTQYF
>TRBV7-8|.|many|TRBJ2-1
TGTGCCAGCAGCTTAGACCGGAATGAGCAGTTCTTC
CASSLDRNEQFF
>TRBV7-2|TRBD2|few|TRBJ2-7
TGTGCCAGCAGCTTAAGCGGGAGCCAAGGCTACGAGCAGTACTTC
CASSLSGSQGYEQYF
>TRBV28|.|.|TRBJ2-4
TGTGCCAGCAGCTCCTTAACCAAAAACATTCAGTACTTC
CASSSLTKNIQYF
>TRBV5-4|TRBD2|few|TRBJ2-1
TGTGCCAGCAGCTTGGGGGGCGGGAGGGGCTCCTACAATGAGCAGTTCTTC
CASSLGGGRGSYNEQFF
>TRBV18|.|.|TRBJ2-1
TGTGCCAGCTCACCACCGTGGGATTCCGATGAGCAGTTCTTC
CASSPPWDSDEQFF
>TRBV10-3|TRBD1|few|TRBJ2-5
TGTGCCGCAAACCCCGGAGACAGGGGGCGGAAAGAGACCCAGTACTTC
CAANPGDRGRKETQYF
>TRBV19|.|.|TRBJ2-7
TGTGCCAGTAGTCGTACTTTCTCCTACGAGCAGTACTTC
CASSRTFSYEQYF
>TRBV5-1|.|.|TRBJ2-1
TGCGCCAGCAGCTACCGTTCCGGGCAGTCCCTCTCCTACAATGAGCAGTTCTTC
CASSYRSGQSLSYNEQFF
>TRBV20-1|.|few|TRBJ1-2
TGCAGTGCTAGAGAGACCAACTATGGCTACACCTTC
CSARETNYGYTF